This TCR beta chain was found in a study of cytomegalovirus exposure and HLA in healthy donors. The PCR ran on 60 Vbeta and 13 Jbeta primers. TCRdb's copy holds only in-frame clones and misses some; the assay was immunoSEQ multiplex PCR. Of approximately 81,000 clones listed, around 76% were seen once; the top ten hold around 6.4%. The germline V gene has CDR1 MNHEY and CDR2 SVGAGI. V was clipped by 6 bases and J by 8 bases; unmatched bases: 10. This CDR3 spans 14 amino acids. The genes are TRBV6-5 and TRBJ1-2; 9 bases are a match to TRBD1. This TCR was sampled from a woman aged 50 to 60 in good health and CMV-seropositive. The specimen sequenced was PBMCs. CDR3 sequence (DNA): TGTGCCAGCAGCCGGGACAGGGTGCGTGAGGGCTACACCTTC. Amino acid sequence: CASSRDRVREGYTF.